What follows are 8 T cell receptor beta chains derived from one specimen sequenced in a study of T cell repertoires in cytomegalovirus infection. Each CDR3 protein gets one entry after TCRdb re-called the reads with MiXCR. The data hold over 150,000 distinct CDR3 sequences, with roughly a fifth observed a single time. The material sequenced was PBMCs. The receptors originated from a human donor in good health (CMV status not recorded). Some clones in this sample may be carry-over from other donors' samples.

This clonotype was seen a handful of times. The chain links TRBV6-1 to TRBJ2-7; TRBD2 aligns across 9 bases. With 6 bases clipped from V and 2 bases from J, the junction kept 8 bases outside the gene matches. There are 15 residues in the CDR3. From germline, CDR1 is MNHNS and CDR2 SASEGT. As DNA, the CDR3 is TGTGCCAGCAGCGGCGGGGGGGCAGGGGCCTACGAGCAGTACTTC. It specifies CASSGGGAGAYEQYF.

This clonotype was observed a single time. The rearrangement links TRBV7-2 to TRBJ1-5; TRBD1 matches 7 bases. The CDR3 covers 15 residues. Per the germline V gene, CDR1 is SGHTA and CDR2 is FQGNSA. V trimming: 5 bases; J trimming: 7 bases; junction bases outside the gene matches: 11. The CDR3 here is CASSAQGRNGQPQHF. The CDR3 DNA reads as TGTGCCAGCAGCGCACAGGGGAGGAACGGACAGCCCCAGCATTTT.

This clonotype was seen many times. This chain connects TRBV7-2 to TRBJ2-1; 12 nucleotides agree with TRBD2. This CDR3 is built from 17 residues. J lost 10 bases, V lost 0 bases, and 10 bases had no gene match. CDR1 is SGHTA and CDR2 is FQGNSA in the germline V gene. The CDR3 spells CASSLAVFASGRDEQFF. CDR3 DNA: TGTGCCAGCAGCTTAGCGGTCTTTGCTAGCGGGAGGGACGAGCAGTTCTTC.

This clonotype was counted a few times. V gene TRBV27 combines with J gene TRBJ2-3, with 9 nucleotides matching TRBD1. The CDR3 loop spans 15 amino acids. The V and J ends lost 8 bases and 5 bases, in that order; junction bases with no gene match: 11. CDR1 MNHEY and CDR2 SMNVEV come from the germline V gene (reference sequence). The CDR3 protein is CASSGQGRVRDTQYF. CDR3 DNA: TGTGCCAGCTCGGGACAGGGTCGGGTGAGAGATACGCAGTATTTT.

The chain links TRBV12-3 or TRBV12-4 to TRBJ1-1; 9 bases are a match to TRBD1. This CDR3 has 15 residues. The trim removed 6 bases at V and 7 bases at J, leaving 12 bases unmatched. The CDR3 DNA reads TGTGCCAGCAGCCCTCGGGGACAGGGAAGGAGTGAAGCTTTCTTT. It codes for CASSPRGQGRSEAFF.

This clonotype appeared many times. This chain uses TRBV6-6 with TRBJ2-6, with D perhaps matching TRBD2 (5 bases). V lost 0 bases, J lost 0 bases, and 12 bases lay in between. There are 18 residues in the CDR3. Germline CDR1 MNHNY, CDR2 SVGAGI (reference sequence). Here the CDR3 reads CASSYSEREVSGANVLTF. In DNA form, the CDR3 reads TGTGCCAGCAGTTACTCTGAGAGGGAAGTCTCTGGGGCCAACGTCCTGACTTTC.

This clonotype was seen more than once but under ten times. The chain carries TRBV14 and TRBJ1-1; D remains unclear. The CDR3 is 13 residues long. Germline lookup yields CDR1 SGHDN and CDR2 FVKESK. V lost 6 bases and J 5 bases, leaving 13 bases between the germline ends. DNA for the CDR3: TGTGCCAGCAGTAGAGGCTCAGGAACTGAAGCTTTCTTT. Encoded protein: CASSRGSGTEAFF.

This chain connects TRBV12-5 to TRBJ2-2, with 10 nucleotides matching TRBD1. This CDR3 has 16 amino acids. Losses at the gene ends were 5 bases for V and 6 bases for J; bases not matched to a gene: 9. Germline CDR1 and CDR2: LGHNT and FRNRAP. The CDR3 sequence: CASGPPRQGASGELFF. DNA of the CDR3: TGTGCTAGTGGTCCACCACGACAGGGGGCTTCCGGGGAGCTGTTTTTT.